This passage covers 12 T cell receptor beta chains from one sample sequenced in a study of blood T cell repertoires in COVID-19. Measured with immunoSEQ multiplex PCR; TCRdb has only the in-frame clones, and not every one. This table holds around 70,000 clones, roughly 82% found once. Sequencing used peripheral blood. The source is a woman aged 60 to 75 with acute or convalescent COVID-19.

In this sample, this clone turned up a few times. This chain links TRBV19 with TRBJ1-1, with D perhaps TRBD1 (6 bases). Trimming removed 5 bases at V and 1 base at J, with 11 bases between. Germline CDR1 reads LNHDA; CDR2 reads SQIVND (reference sequence). The CDR3 spans 14 residues. The CDR3 nucleotides are TGTGCCAGTAGTTTACCACAGGGGAACACTGAAGCTTTCTTT. This codes for CASSLPQGNTEAFF.

The chain joins TRBV6-5 to TRBJ1-6, with unresolved D. The germline V gene encodes CDR1 MNHEY and CDR2 SVGAGI. Trimming removed 0 bases from V and 7 bases from J, with 13 bases in between. The CDR3 contains 16 residues. The CDR3 spells CASSYSGRTKNSPLHF. CDR3 nucleotides: TGTGCCAGCAGTTACTCCGGTCGCACTAAGAATTCACCCCTCCACTTT.

The rearrangement links TRBV15 to TRBJ2-1; the match to TRBD2 covers 8 bases. The junction had 7 bases not matched to a gene; V was cut back by 3 bases and J by 0 bases. In germline, CDR1 is LNHNV, CDR2 YYDKDF (reference sequence). The CDR3 totals 17 residues. This chain's CDR3 is CATSRYFSGSSYNEQFF. The CDR3 coding sequence is TGTGCCACCAGCAGGTACTTCAGCGGGAGCTCCTACAATGAGCAGTTCTTC.

This chain connects TRBV3-1 (or the pseudogene TRBV3-2) to TRBJ1-6; maybe TRBD1 (5 bases). Germline values: CDR1 LGHDT, CDR2 YNNKEL (reference sequence). The CDR3 totals 15 residues. Trimming cost V 0 bases and J 12 bases, with 15 bases left between them. CDR3 sequence: CASSQDSLRGLPLHF. In DNA, the CDR3 is TGTGCCAGCAGCCAAGATAGTCTAAGGGGACTACCCCTCCACTTT.

The V call is TRBV5-5, the J call TRBJ2-5; the D is unclear. The CDR3 spans 14 residues. Per the germline V gene, CDR1 is SGHKS and CDR2 is YYEKEE (reference sequence). V lost 5 bases to trimming and J lost 0 bases, with 11 bases between them. This CDR3 is CASRSRMYQETQYF. CDR3 DNA: TGTGCCAGCAGGTCCAGGATGTACCAAGAGACCCAGTACTTC.

V gene TRBV7-2 combines with J gene TRBJ2-1; 7 bases match TRBD1. Per germline, CDR1 SGHTA and CDR2 FQGNSA. This CDR3 comprises 15 residues. The V and J ends lost 1 base and 2 bases, in that order; junction bases with no gene match: 2. This chain's CDR3 is CASSLDRGTYNEQFF. The CDR3 nucleotides read TGTGCCAGCAGCTTAGACAGGGGTACCTACAATGAGCAGTTCTTC. The whole variable domain, remainder taken from reference TRBV7-2 and TRBJ2-1, is GAGVSQSPSNKVTEKGKDVELRCDPISGHTALYWYRQSLGQGLEFLIYFQGNSAPDKSGLPSDRFSAERTGGSVSTLTIQRTQQEDSAVYLCASSLDRGTYNEQFFGPGTRLTVL.

A single count supports this clone. V is TRBV2 and J is TRBJ1-6, with D possibly matching TRBD1 (6 bases). Deletions cut 9 bases from V and 0 bases from J, with 12 bases between. CDR1 and CDR2 (germline): SNHLY, FYNNEI. This CDR3 spans 15 amino acids. The CDR3 region is CARAGASSYNSPLHF. The CDR3 DNA reads TGTGCCAGGGCGGGGGCCAGCTCCTATAATTCACCCCTCCACTTT.

J is TRBJ1-5 and V is TRBV28; D is perhaps TRBD1 (6 bases). Looked up from germline, CDR1 is MDHEN and CDR2 is SYDVKM. V shed 2 bases and J shed 7 bases, with 15 bases lying between them. The CDR3 runs to 15 residues. The chain's CDR3 is CASSLGGGRKQPQHF. As DNA, the CDR3 is TGTGCCAGCAGTTTAGGGGGGGGCAGGAAGCAGCCCCAGCATTTT.

A single count supports this clone. V usage is TRBV7-8 and J usage is TRBJ1-4; D unresolved. The CDR3 contains 12 residues. Germline CDR1 is SGHVS and CDR2 is FQNEAQ. V was shortened by 0 bases and J by 14 bases, with 10 bases between the two germline ends. The DNA of the CDR3 is TGTGCCAGCAGCTTAGCGAAGGGAGGTCTGTTTTTT. Its translation: CASSLAKGGLFF.

This sequence joins TRBV7-9 and TRBJ2-3; the D gene is possibly TRBD2 (6 bases). CDR1 and CDR2 (germline): SEHNR, FQNEAQ (reference sequence). V lost 2 bases, J lost 0 bases, and 15 bases lay in between. The CDR3 contains 17 residues. The CDR3 nucleotides are TGTGCCAGCAGCTTACCCCCCTCGGGAGCTAGCACAGATACGCAGTATTTT. This sequence encodes CASSLPPSGASTDTQYF.

The V gene is TRBV9, the J gene TRBJ2-1; weak D call: TRBD1 (6 bases). The CDR3 covers 15 residues. CDR1 is SGDLS and CDR2 is YYNGEE in the germline V gene. V was shortened by 3 bases and J by 0 bases, with 10 bases between the two germline ends. CDR3 loop: CASSAGTNSYNEQFF. The CDR3 bases are TGTGCCAGCAGCGCCGGGACAAACTCCTACAATGAGCAGTTCTTC.

V usage is TRBV11-2 and J usage is TRBJ2-7; a weak D match, TRBD2 (5 bases). The V end lost 2 bases, the J end lost 4 bases, and 18 bases lay between the germline ends. Germline V gene data show CDR1 as SGHAT and CDR2 as FQNNGV. The CDR3 totals 16 residues. The CDR3 region has the DNA TGTGCCAGCAGCTTAAGTCACGGTGGTGAGGGTTACGAGCAGTACTTC. This encodes CASSLSHGGEGYEQYF.